This TCR beta chain appears in the sequencing data of a study of blood T cells in healthy people across ages. Trimming removed 2 bases from V and 3 bases from J; junction bases left unmatched: 11. Germline V gene data show CDR1 as SGHKS and CDR2 as YYEKEE (reference sequence). This CDR3 contains 16 residues. Next came a second PCR, run for roughly 6 to 11 cycles, which used a sample-barcoded 5' primer along with a J-beta primer mix. Using its own MiXCR run on the 5' RACE reads, TCRdb lists one record per CDR3 protein. The sample contains about 570,000 distinct CDR3 sequences, about 26% of which appear only once. Another study also made use of these data, one on T cells of mothers and their children. According to that study: All extracted RNA went into cDNA synthesis, about 1.4 ug per 15 ul. The search for persistent microchimeric T cell clones detected none.

Sequencing was performed on blood. The receptor was isolated from a boy aged 2 to 10 in good health. The chain is built from TRBV5-5 and TRBJ2-7, with 7 bases matching TRBD2. The DNA of the CDR3 is TGTGCCAGCAGCTTTCCCGGCGCGGGGGAGTACTACGAGCAGTACTTC. Translated: CASSFPGAGEYYEQYF.